The text below deals with one TCR beta chain. Under the authors' procedure: Estimation of nucleated cell counts was performed using reference gene primer amplification. The protocol was immunoSEQ multiplex PCR, while the TCRdb copy is restricted to in-frame clones and leaves out a portion. That table furnishes V, J and clone size, whereas the DNA furnished D and trimming. Of roughly 200,000 clones in the sample, about 78% were seen once. This CDR3 contains 14 residues. Germline loops: CDR1 MNHEY, CDR2 SVGAGI. The junction had 7 bases not matched to a gene; V was cut back by 5 bases and J by 4 bases. The sample comes from a study of blood T cell repertoires in COVID-19.

The origin of this receptor is a woman between 50 and 59 years old with active or convalescent COVID-19. Sequencing used peripheral blood. The genes are TRBV6-5 and TRBJ2-5, with 7 bases identical to TRBD1. CDR3 sequence reads: CASSTGTVGETQYF. CDR3 sequence (DNA): TGTGCCAGCAGTACCGGGACAGTAGGAGAGACCCAGTACTTC.